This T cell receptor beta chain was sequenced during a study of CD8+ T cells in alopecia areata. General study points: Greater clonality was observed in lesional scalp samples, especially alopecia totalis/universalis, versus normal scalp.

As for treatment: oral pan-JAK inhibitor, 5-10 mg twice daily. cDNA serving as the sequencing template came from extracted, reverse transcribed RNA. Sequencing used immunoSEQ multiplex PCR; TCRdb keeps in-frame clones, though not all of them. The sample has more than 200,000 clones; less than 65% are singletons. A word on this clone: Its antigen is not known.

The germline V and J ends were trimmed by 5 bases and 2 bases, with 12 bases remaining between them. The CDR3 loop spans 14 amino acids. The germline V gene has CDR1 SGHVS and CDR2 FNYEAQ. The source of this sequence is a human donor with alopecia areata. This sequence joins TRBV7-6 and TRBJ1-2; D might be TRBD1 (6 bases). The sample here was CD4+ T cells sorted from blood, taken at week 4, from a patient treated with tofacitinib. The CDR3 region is CASSMGTSNYGYTF. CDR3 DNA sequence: TGTGCCAGCAGCATGGGGACATCCAACTATGGCTACACCTTC.